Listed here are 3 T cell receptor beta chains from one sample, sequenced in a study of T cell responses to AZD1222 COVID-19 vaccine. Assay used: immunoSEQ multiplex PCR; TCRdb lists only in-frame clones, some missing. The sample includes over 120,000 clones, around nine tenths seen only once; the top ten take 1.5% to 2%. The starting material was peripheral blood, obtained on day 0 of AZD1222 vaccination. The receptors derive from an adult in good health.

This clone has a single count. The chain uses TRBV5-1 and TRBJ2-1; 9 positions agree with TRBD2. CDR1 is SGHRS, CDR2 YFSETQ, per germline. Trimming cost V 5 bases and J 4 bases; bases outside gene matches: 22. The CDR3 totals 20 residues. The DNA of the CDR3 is TGCGCCAGCAGTTCCGGCCGTGGCGGGAGGGCCGGTCCGTATTACAATGAGCAGTTCTTC. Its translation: CASSSGRGGRAGPYYNEQFF.

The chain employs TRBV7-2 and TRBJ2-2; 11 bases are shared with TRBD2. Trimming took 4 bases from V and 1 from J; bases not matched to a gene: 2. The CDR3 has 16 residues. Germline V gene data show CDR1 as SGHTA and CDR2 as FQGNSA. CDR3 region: CASSWTSGLNTGELFF. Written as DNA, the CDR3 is TGTGCCAGCAGCTGGACTAGCGGGCTGAACACCGGGGAGCTGTTTTTT.

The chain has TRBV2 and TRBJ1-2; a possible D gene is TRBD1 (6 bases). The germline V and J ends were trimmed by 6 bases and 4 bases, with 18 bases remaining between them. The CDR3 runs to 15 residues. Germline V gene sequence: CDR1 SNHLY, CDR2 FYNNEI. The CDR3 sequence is CASRLSGGPGYGYTF. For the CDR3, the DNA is TGTGCCAGCAGACTGAGCGGGGGGCCGGGCTATGGCTACACCTTC.